In its sample, the clone carrying this T cell receptor beta chain was seen a few times. Its specificity is unknown. Assay: immunoSEQ multiplex PCR; the TCRdb copy retains only in-frame clones and omits some. The sample holds 130,000 or so clones; approximately 83% are singletons and the top ten take roughly 9%. The CDR3 runs to 13 residues. Germline-derived CDR1 and CDR2 are SEHNR and FQNEAQ (reference sequence). Between the trimmed V and J ends, which lost 4 bases and 5 bases, there was a span of 12 bases. This specimen comes from a study of T cell responses to AZD1222 COVID-19 vaccine. Study-level points and caveats: White British ancestry dominated among donors, who included more females, and clonal diversity was possibly underestimated. Dominant CD4 TCR responses targeted spike regions 160-218 and 743-854.

Sequencing was performed on peripheral blood, taken on day 0 of AZD1222 vaccination. The receptor was derived from an adult in good health. The chain employs TRBV7-9 and TRBJ2-7; D is possibly TRBD2 (5 bases). The CDR3 region is CASSSESADEQYF. The CDR3 DNA is TGTGCCAGCAGCTCAGAATCAGCGGACGAGCAGTACTTC.